This T cell receptor (beta chain) was retrieved from a study of T cell changes during pregnancy in multiple sclerosis. Assay: immunoSEQ multiplex PCR; the TCRdb copy retains only in-frame clones and omits some. The top ten hold roughly 2.3% of the sample, which has approximately 100,000 clones, just over 90% seen once. Material: peripheral blood, obtained after pregnancy. This TCR came from a female donor in good health, enrolled as a control in a pregnancy study.

This CDR3 reads CASSQERAEAFF. The DNA for the CDR3 is TGTGCCAGCAGCCAAGAGAGGGCTGAAGCTTTCTTT. The genes are TRBV4-2 and TRBJ1-1; no definite D call. Germline lookup yields CDR1 LGHNA and CDR2 YNFKEQ. The CDR3 runs to 12 residues. V was trimmed by 0 bases and J by 6 bases, leaving 5 bases between them.